The present entry profiles one T cell receptor beta chain with its context. Its antigen is still unknown. Base quality data are lacking; no much larger clone is found one base away. The data derive from a study of blood T cell repertoires in COVID-19 (dated by TCRdb to about 2020). Background on the whole study: Collaborator samples came from the United States, Italy and Spain and covered acute and convalescent phases of COVID-19. The prospective study material was composed of cDNA or gDNA derived from T cells, B-cell-depleted T cells, or PBMCs. Where HLA class I and class II types were available, the types were taken from metadata supplied by the sample provider, not from assay-based typing. Sample metadata almost always included a de-identified subject ID, COVID-19 status, age in years and sex. The samples were drawn from two sources: the first 160 participants of the ongoing ImmuneRACE study, and 1,254 subjects contributed by 6 global collaborators. A freely available public database, intended as a resource for researchers studying the immune response to SARS-CoV-2, is where the repertoires were released. Subjects who had been exposed to COVID-19, were actively infected with it, or had recovered from it provided the deeply sampled blood TCRbeta repertoires that made up the dataset.

The immunoSEQ Assay, a bias-controlled multiplex PCR, was used to amplify TCRbeta CDR3 regions from genomic DNA. On the study's bioinformatics: The number of nucleated cells in each sample was estimated from the amplification of reference gene primers within the assay. Sequence reads were collapsed and filtered to measure the absolute abundance of every unique TCRbeta CDR3 rearrangement. For each sample, productive Simpson clonality was calculated by taking the square root of Simpson's diversity index across productive rearrangements. Imported from immuneACCESS, the table was reduced by TCRdb to in-frame sequences with V and J called. These copies leave out some clones; in studies compared against another copy, an unresolved V gene accounts for under half, and the cause of the remainder is not known. The D gene and trimming were derived from the DNA, and the V and J assignments and clone size from that table. The sample contains about 120,000 clones, 70% to 90% of them found a single time. The ten top clones hold 4% to 5.5% of the sample.

Findings and caveats that apply to the study as a whole: How much clinical and demographic metadata was included differed by source and by participant, and the metadata was provided uncurated.

Cut back by 6 bases and 1 base, the V and J ends lie 10 bases apart. From cysteine to phenylalanine, the CDR3 is 13 amino acids long. Only CDR3 DNA remains: 39 bases, in frame from the first base. Per the germline V gene, SGDLS is the CDR1 and YYNGEE is the CDR2. The collaborating institutions used their own protocols to collect whole blood in K2EDTA tubes. For TCRbeta analysis, collaborators shipped samples in one of three forms: frozen whole blood, isolated PBMCs, or DNA extracted from either of those sample types. This TCR was sampled from a woman in her forties or fifties with acute or convalescent COVID-19. Sequencing was done on a sample of peripheral blood. The sequence links TRBV9 to TRBJ1-1, with the identity of the D gene unclear. The nucleotide sequence is given as TGTGCCAGCACCGGCGGTACGAACACTGAAGCTTTCTTT. This is translated as CASTGGTNTEAFF.